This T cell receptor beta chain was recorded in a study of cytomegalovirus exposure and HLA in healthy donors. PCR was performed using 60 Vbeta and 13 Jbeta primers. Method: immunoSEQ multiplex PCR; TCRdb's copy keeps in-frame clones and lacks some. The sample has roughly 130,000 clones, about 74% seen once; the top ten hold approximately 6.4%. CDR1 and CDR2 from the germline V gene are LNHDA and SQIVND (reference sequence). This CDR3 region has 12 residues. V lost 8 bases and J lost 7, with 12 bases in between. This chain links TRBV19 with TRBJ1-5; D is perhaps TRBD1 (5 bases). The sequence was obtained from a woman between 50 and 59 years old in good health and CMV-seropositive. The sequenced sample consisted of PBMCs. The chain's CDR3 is CASAPQGQPQHF. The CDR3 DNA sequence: TGTGCCAGTGCGCCTCAGGGCCAGCCCCAGCATTTT.